This T cell receptor beta chain was obtained from a study of CD8 T cells in Susac syndrome. After extraction with the RNeasy kit, about 0.5 to 1 ug of the RNA was reverse transcribed using random hexamers. TCRdb re-called the immunoSEQ multiplex PCR reads through MiXCR, storing one row per CDR3 protein. The data show 180,000 or so distinct CDR3 sequences, about 94% seen once. Deletions cut 0 bases from V and 4 bases from J, with 19 bases between. The CDR3 is 17 amino acids. The germline V gene has CDR1 DFQATT and CDR2 SNEGSKA (reference sequence). The sequenced sample was CD4+ T cells from PBMCs. This chain uses TRBV20-1 with TRBJ2-1; maybe TRBD2 (6 bases). This clonotype was sampled from a human donor in good health. The CDR3 nucleotides read TGCAGTGCTAGAGATAGGAGGAGGGAGAGTATTTACAATGAGCAGTTCTTC. Protein product: CSARDRRRESIYNEQFF.